Each of the 17 T cell receptor beta chains below was sequenced from the same sample in a study of blood T cell repertoires in COVID-19. Only in-frame clones appear in the TCRdb table, and some are missing; sequencing was by immunoSEQ multiplex PCR. The sample yields 200,000 to 250,000 clones, about four fifths seen once. The source material was PBMCs or T cells enriched from blood (not recorded which). The origin of the receptors is a woman between 45 and 60 years old with acute COVID-19.

The CDR3 bases are TGTGCCACCAGCCGGGGGGGGGCGGGCAAAGAGACCCAGTACTTC. Translated, it gives CATSRGGAGKETQYF. The J gene is TRBJ2-5, the V gene TRBV15; 8 nucleotides line up with TRBD2. Per germline, CDR1 LNHNV and CDR2 YYDKDF (reference sequence). The CDR3 is made up of 15 amino acids. V shed 5 bases and J 3 bases; nucleotides not matched to a gene: 8.

This clone appeared once. The V gene is TRBV7-6, the J gene TRBJ2-7; TRBD2 aligns across 11 bases. With V trimmed by 5 bases and J by 4 bases, 10 bases remained unmatched. This CDR3 is built from 16 residues. The germline CDR1 and CDR2 sequences are SGHVS and FNYEAQ. CDR3 nucleotide sequence: TGTGCCAGCAGCCGTCCGGGACTAGCGGAACTTTACGAGCAGTACTTC. Residues: CASSRPGLAELYEQYF.

V and J are TRBV6-1 and TRBJ1-5, with 7 positions matching TRBD1. V lost 7 bases and J lost 2; bases outside the gene matches: 8. Germline V lookup: CDR1 MNHNS, CDR2 SASEGT. CDR3 size: 15 residues. CDR3 region: CASTHDRAGNQPQHF. CDR3 coding DNA: TGTGCCAGCACTCACGACAGGGCGGGCAATCAGCCCCAGCATTTT.

The chain employs TRBV29-1 and TRBJ2-5, with D possibly being TRBD1 (6 bases). The V gene's germline CDR1 is SQVTM and CDR2 ANQGSEA. V gave up 1 base and J gave up 2 bases, with 8 bases separating them. The CDR3 covers 13 residues. The CDR3 sequence is CSVEGTVQETQYF. The CDR3 bases are TGCAGCGTTGAAGGGACAGTACAAGAGACCCAGTACTTC.

The chain employs TRBV25-1 and TRBJ2-3; D ambiguous. Germline V gene data show CDR1 as MGHDK and CDR2 as SYGVNS. The CDR3 spans 13 residues. Trimming removed 5 bases from V and 2 bases from J, with 8 bases in between. In nucleotides, the CDR3 is TGTGCCAGCAGTCAGGCGAACACAGATACGCAGTATTTT. Translating gives CASSQANTDTQYF.

The sample holds a few counts of this clone. The chain uses TRBV5-6 and TRBJ1-1, with 7 bases matching TRBD1. V dropped 6 bases and J dropped 1; count of bases not matched to a gene: 6. The CDR3 length is 14 residues. CDR1 SGHDT and CDR2 YYEEEE come from the germline V gene. The CDR3 region is CASTRTGRNTEAFF. CDR3 nucleotides: TGTGCCAGCACCCGGACAGGCAGGAACACTGAAGCTTTCTTT.

This clone showed up just once. The V call is TRBV7-9, the J call TRBJ2-5, with 7 bases that match TRBD2. There are 18 residues in the CDR3. J lost 3 bases, V lost 1 base, and 14 bases had no gene match. From germline, CDR1 is SEHNR and CDR2 FQNEAQ (reference sequence). This CDR3 is CASSLGRLAYTAEETQYF. The CDR3 region has the DNA TGTGCCAGCAGCTTAGGGCGACTAGCTTATACGGCGGAAGAGACCCAGTACTTC.

This clone was found once. V and J are TRBV25-1 and TRBJ2-2; the match to TRBD1 covers 7 bases. This CDR3 spans 16 amino acids. V lost 8 bases and J lost 1; bases outside the gene matches: 10. CDR1 and CDR2 from the germline V gene are MGHDK and SYGVNS. CDR3 DNA: TGTGCCAGCCATTACAGGGGTGGTTTGAACACCGGGGAGCTGTTTTTT. Amino acid sequence: CASHYRGGLNTGELFF.

The chain employs TRBV19 and TRBJ1-1; perhaps TRBD1 as D (5 bases). Germline CDR1 and CDR2: LNHDA and SQIVND (reference sequence). Trimming pared 4 bases from V and 8 bases from J, leaving 11 bases between. This CDR3 spans 12 amino acids. The CDR3 DNA follows: TGTGCCAGTAGTAGCCCCGACAGAGAAGCTTTCTTT. It specifies CASSSPDREAFF.

This sequence joins TRBV6-1 and TRBJ1-1; the D is unclear. This CDR3 is built from 15 residues. Germline V gene lookup returns CDR1 MNHNS and CDR2 SASEGT. Trimming stripped 2 bases from V and 1 base from J, with 11 bases between. Here the CDR3 DNA reads TGTGCCAGCAGTGAAAACCCCCCACAGAACACTGAAGCTTTCTTT. Translated: CASSENPPQNTEAFF.

The chain has TRBV28 and TRBJ2-1, with 10 bases that match TRBD2. The V gene's germline CDR1 is MDHEN and CDR2 SYDVKM. The CDR3 consists of 15 residues. The V segment lost 6 bases and the J segment 4 bases; nucleotides outside the gene matches: 6. CDR3 nucleotide sequence: TGTGCCAGCAGACTGAGCGGGGGGGAGTACAATGAGCAGTTCTTC. Amino acids: CASRLSGGEYNEQFF.

The V and J genes are TRBV6-6 and TRBJ1-1; TRBD1 aligns across 10 bases. The V and J ends lost 7 bases and 11 bases, in that order; junction bases with no gene match: 19. This CDR3 is built from 16 residues. Germline loops: CDR1 MNHNY, CDR2 SVGAGI (reference sequence). The CDR3 DNA follows: TGTGCCAGCACCCACCCGGGAGGAGACAGGGGGCAACTGGCTTTCTTT. Translating gives CASTHPGGDRGQLAFF.

This clone was observed many times. This chain connects TRBV7-3 to TRBJ1-1, with D hard to call. The germline V gene has CDR1 SGHTA and CDR2 FQGTGA. V lost 5 bases to trimming and J lost 10 bases, with 14 bases between them. The CDR3 consists of 12 residues. The CDR3 sequence is CASSTDSGPAFF. The CDR3 bases are TGTGCCAGCAGCACGGATTCGGGTCCAGCTTTCTTT.

V is TRBV27 and J is TRBJ2-3; 10 nucleotides align to TRBD1. The CDR3 length is 16 residues. The ends lost 2 bases at V and 3 bases at J; junction bases unmatched: 5. Looked up from germline, CDR1 is MNHEY and CDR2 is SMNVEV (reference sequence). CDR3: CASSLVRGQGTDTQYF. The CDR3 nucleotides are TGTGCCAGCAGTTTAGTCAGGGGACAGGGGACAGATACGCAGTATTTT.

In this sample, this clone turned up a few times. The V call is TRBV15, the J call TRBJ1-2; possibly TRBD1 for D (5 bases). Germline V gene lookup returns CDR1 LNHNV and CDR2 YYDKDF (reference sequence). V was pared by 1 base and J by 7 bases, with 16 bases between. The CDR3 spans 15 residues. CDR3 sequence reads: CATSRVGAGPFGYTF. The DNA of the CDR3 is TGTGCCACCAGCAGAGTTGGGGCAGGACCCTTTGGCTACACCTTC.

This clone was recorded once. The rearrangement joins TRBV6-5 to TRBJ1-4; a possible D gene is TRBD1 (6 bases). This CDR3 is built from 14 residues. The germline V gene has CDR1 MNHEY and CDR2 SVGAGI. The V end lost 10 bases, the J end lost 3 bases, and 15 bases lay between the germline ends. The CDR3 nucleotides read TGTGCCACCACCCAGGACAGCGCTAATGAAAAACTGTTTTTT. Protein product: CATTQDSANEKLFF.

This clone was recorded once. The DNA of the CDR3 is TGTGCCAGTAGTAAACTAGCGGGAGTCGCCAATGAGCAGTTCTTC. Protein product: CASSKLAGVANEQFF. V usage is TRBV19 and J usage is TRBJ2-1; 11 bases map to TRBD2. V gave up 4 bases and J gave up 6 bases; unmatched junction bases: 5. Germline CDR1 is LNHDA and CDR2 is SQIVND (reference sequence). The CDR3 loop spans 15 amino acids.